Listed below are T cell receptor beta chains from one sample, sequenced in a study of cytomegalovirus exposure and HLA in healthy donors. Sequencing used immunoSEQ multiplex PCR; TCRdb keeps in-frame clones, though not all of them. The repertoire consists of 200,000 to 250,000 clones, with 70% to 80% occurring once and the leading ten covering less than 3%. The sample taken for sequencing was PBMCs. Source of these receptors: a woman in her fifties or sixties in good health and CMV-seropositive. The CDR3 runs from the conserved cysteine through the conserved F or W. Fields, in order: clone size, J gene, D gene, V gene, CDR3 protein, CDR3 DNA. A D gene is named only where the DNA matches it firmly. Clone size is stated in some rows and not others, as once, few, many or a class when expanded.

abundance: -
j_gene: TRBJ1-2
d_gene: -
v_gene: TRBV6-5
CDR3aa: CASSYSKLADGYTF
CDR3nt: TGTGCCAGCAGTTACTCGAAGCTTGCGGATGGCTACACCTTC

abundance: -
j_gene: TRBJ2-7
d_gene: TRBD2
v_gene: TRBV27
CDR3aa: CASSSRLAAYEQYF
CDR3nt: TGTGCCAGCAGTTCACGTCTAGCGGCTTACGAGCAGTACTTC

abundance: once
j_gene: TRBJ2-7
d_gene: TRBD1
v_gene: TRBV30
CDR3aa: CAWSAGQGADEQYF
CDR3nt: TGTGCCTGGAGTGCGGGACAGGGGGCTGACGAGCAGTACTTC

abundance: -
j_gene: TRBJ1-1
d_gene: TRBD1
v_gene: TRBV29-1
CDR3aa: CSVTQGPSDTEAFF
CDR3nt: TGCAGCGTTACACAGGGGCCTTCTGACACTGAAGCTTTCTTT

abundance: -
j_gene: TRBJ2-7
d_gene: TRBD1
v_gene: TRBV5-5
CDR3aa: CASSFSGTGVNEQYF
CDR3nt: TGTGCCAGCAGCTTCTCCGGGACAGGGGTAAACGAGCAGTACTTC

abundance: -
j_gene: TRBJ1-1
d_gene: -
v_gene: TRBV6-1
CDR3aa: CASSHRSLNTEAFF
CDR3nt: TGTGCCAGCAGCCACAGGAGTTTGAACACTGAAGCTTTCTTT

abundance: -
j_gene: TRBJ1-6
d_gene: TRBD1
v_gene: TRBV29-1
CDR3aa: CSVRDRPNSPLHF
CDR3nt: TGCAGCGTTAGGGACAGACCTAATTCACCCCTCCACTTT

abundance: -
j_gene: TRBJ1-5
d_gene: -
v_gene: TRBV2
CDR3aa: CASSVSGSNQPQHF
CDR3nt: TGTGCCAGCAGTGTTTCGGGTAGCAATCAGCCCCAGCATTTT

abundance: -
j_gene: TRBJ1-5
d_gene: -
v_gene: TRBV19
CDR3aa: CASSRAGEGPQHF
CDR3nt: TGTGCCAGTAGTAGGGCAGGGGAAGGGCCCCAGCATTTT

abundance: -
j_gene: TRBJ2-1
d_gene: TRBD1
v_gene: TRBV18
CDR3aa: CASSPPGQGVNEQFF
CDR3nt: TGTGCCAGCTCACCACCGGGACAGGGGGTCAATGAGCAGTTCTTC

abundance: few
j_gene: TRBJ2-7
d_gene: TRBD2
v_gene: TRBV5-4
CDR3aa: CASSLGGASGPAEQYF
CDR3nt: TGTGCCAGCAGCTTGGGCGGGGCTAGCGGGCCCGCCGAGCAGTACTTC

abundance: -
j_gene: TRBJ2-1
d_gene: TRBD2
v_gene: TRBV2
CDR3aa: CASSGFRTSGHNEQFF
CDR3nt: TGTGCCAGCAGTGGTTTCCGGACTAGCGGCCACAATGAGCAGTTCTTC

abundance: -
j_gene: TRBJ2-3
d_gene: -
v_gene: TRBV27
CDR3aa: CASSFKGGSTDTQYF
CDR3nt: TGTGCCAGCAGTTTTAAGGGGGGGAGCACAGATACGCAGTATTTT

abundance: few
j_gene: TRBJ1-2
d_gene: -
v_gene: TRBV30
CDR3aa: CAWSVGHSPNYGYTF
CDR3nt: TGTGCCTGGAGTGTCGGTCACAGCCCTAACTATGGCTACACCTTC

abundance: -
j_gene: TRBJ1-2
d_gene: TRBD1
v_gene: TRBV6-5
CDR3aa: CASSYLQGAEGYTF
CDR3nt: TGTGCCAGCAGTTACCTACAGGGGGCGGAAGGCTACACCTTC

abundance: -
j_gene: TRBJ1-2
d_gene: -
v_gene: TRBV2
CDR3aa: CASSPTGFGYTF
CDR3nt: TGTGCCAGCAGCCCTACAGGTTTCGGCTACACCTTC

abundance: -
j_gene: TRBJ2-3
d_gene: -
v_gene: TRBV4-3
CDR3aa: CASSQVSGGTDTQYF
CDR3nt: TGCGCCAGCAGCCAAGTCTCCGGGGGCACAGATACGCAGTATTTT

abundance: -
j_gene: TRBJ1-2
d_gene: -
v_gene: TRBV5-1
CDR3aa: CASSPGGEGGYTF
CDR3nt: TGCGCCAGCAGCCCCGGAGGGGAAGGGGGCTACACCTTC

abundance: -
j_gene: TRBJ2-3
d_gene: TRBD1
v_gene: TRBV5-6
CDR3aa: CASSYTGTGKNTQYF
CDR3nt: TGTGCCAGCAGTTACACCGGGACAGGGAAAAATACGCAGTATTTT

abundance: -
j_gene: TRBJ2-6
d_gene: TRBD1
v_gene: TRBV7-2
CDR3aa: CASSSRQGAGANVLTF
CDR3nt: TGTGCCAGCAGCTCTAGGCAGGGGGCTGGGGCCAACGTCCTGACTTTC

abundance: -
j_gene: TRBJ1-2
d_gene: -
v_gene: TRBV28
CDR3aa: CASSPLKPYGYTF
CDR3nt: TGTGCCAGCAGCCCTCTCAAGCCCTATGGCTACACCTTC